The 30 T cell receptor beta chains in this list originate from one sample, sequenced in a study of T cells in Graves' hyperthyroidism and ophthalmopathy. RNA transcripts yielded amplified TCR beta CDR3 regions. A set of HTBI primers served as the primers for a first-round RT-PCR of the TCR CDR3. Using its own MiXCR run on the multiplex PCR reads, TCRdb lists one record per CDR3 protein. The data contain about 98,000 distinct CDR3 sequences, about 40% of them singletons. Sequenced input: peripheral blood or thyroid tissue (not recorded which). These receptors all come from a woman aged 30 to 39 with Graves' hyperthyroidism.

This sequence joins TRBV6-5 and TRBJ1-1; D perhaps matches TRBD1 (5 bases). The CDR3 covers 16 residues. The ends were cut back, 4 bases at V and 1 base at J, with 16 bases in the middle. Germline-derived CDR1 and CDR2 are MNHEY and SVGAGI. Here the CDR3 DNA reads TGTGCCAGCAGTTTATTTGGGCAGGGTAGGAACACTGAAGCTTTCTTT. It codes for CASSLFGQGRNTEAFF.

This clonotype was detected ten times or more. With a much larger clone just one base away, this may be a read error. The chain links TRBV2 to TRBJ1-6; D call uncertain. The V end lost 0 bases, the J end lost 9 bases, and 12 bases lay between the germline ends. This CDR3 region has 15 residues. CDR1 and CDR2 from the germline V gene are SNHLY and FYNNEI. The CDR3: CASSEASGGSSPLHF. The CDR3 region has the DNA TGTGCCAGCAGTGAAGCGTCGGGAGGGAGTTCACCCCTCCACTTT.

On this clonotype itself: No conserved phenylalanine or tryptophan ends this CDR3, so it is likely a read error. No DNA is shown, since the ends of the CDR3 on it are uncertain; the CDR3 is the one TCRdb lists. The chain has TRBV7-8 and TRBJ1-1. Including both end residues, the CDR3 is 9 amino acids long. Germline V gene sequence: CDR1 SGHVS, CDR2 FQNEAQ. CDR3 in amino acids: CASSLWGLA.

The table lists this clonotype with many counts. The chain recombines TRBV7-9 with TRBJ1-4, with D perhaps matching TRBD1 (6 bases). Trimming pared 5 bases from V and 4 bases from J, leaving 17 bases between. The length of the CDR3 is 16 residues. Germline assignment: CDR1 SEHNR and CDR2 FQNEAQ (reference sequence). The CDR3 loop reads CASSRAGGADNEKLFF. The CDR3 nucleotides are TGTGCCAGCAGCCGCGCCGGGGGGGCCGATAATGAAAAACTGTTTTTT.

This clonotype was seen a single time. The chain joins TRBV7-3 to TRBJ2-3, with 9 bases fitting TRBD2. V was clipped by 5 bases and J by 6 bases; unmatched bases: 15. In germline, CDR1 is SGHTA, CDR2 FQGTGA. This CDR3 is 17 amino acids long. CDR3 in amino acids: CASSARAPAGGGDTQYF. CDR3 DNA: TGTGCCAGCAGCGCCCGTGCCCCAGCGGGAGGAGGTGATACGCAGTATTTT.

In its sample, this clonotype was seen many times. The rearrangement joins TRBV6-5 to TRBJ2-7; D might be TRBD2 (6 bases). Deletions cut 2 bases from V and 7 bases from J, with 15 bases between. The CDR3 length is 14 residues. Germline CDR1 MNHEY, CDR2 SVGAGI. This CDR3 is CASSYEGRTREQYF. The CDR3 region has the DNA TGTGCCAGCAGTTACGAGGGGAGGACTCGGGAGCAGTACTTC.

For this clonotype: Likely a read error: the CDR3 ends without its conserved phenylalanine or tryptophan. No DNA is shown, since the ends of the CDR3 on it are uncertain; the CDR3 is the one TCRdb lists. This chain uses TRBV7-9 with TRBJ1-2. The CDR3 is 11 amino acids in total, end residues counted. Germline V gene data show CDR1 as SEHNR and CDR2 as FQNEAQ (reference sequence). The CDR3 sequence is CASSPGYGYAL.

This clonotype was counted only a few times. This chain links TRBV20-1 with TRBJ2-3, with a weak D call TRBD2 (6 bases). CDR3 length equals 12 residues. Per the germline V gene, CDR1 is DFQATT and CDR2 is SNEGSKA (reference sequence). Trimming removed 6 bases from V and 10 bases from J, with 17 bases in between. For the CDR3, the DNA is TGCAGTGCCCCCCCGGGAGAAGGGGCGCAGTATTTT. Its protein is CSAPPGEGAQYF.

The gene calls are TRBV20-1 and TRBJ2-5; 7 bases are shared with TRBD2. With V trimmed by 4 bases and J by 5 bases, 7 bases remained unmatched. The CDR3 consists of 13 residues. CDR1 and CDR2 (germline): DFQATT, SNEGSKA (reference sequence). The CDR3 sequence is CSATLAAGETQYF. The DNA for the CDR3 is TGCAGTGCTACCCTAGCGGCAGGGGAGACCCAGTACTTC.

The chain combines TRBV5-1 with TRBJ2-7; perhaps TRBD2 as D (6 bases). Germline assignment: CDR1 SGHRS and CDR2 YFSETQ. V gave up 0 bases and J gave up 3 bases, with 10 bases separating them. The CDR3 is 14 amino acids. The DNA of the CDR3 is TGCGCCAGCAGCTTGGGACTAGGCTACTACGAGCAGTACTTC. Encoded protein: CASSLGLGYYEQYF.

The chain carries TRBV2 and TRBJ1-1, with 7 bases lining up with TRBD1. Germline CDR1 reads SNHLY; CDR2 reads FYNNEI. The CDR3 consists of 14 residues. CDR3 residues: CARGPGQMNTEAFF. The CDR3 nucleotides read TGTGCTAGAGGGCCGGGACAGATGAACACTGAAGCTTTCTTT.

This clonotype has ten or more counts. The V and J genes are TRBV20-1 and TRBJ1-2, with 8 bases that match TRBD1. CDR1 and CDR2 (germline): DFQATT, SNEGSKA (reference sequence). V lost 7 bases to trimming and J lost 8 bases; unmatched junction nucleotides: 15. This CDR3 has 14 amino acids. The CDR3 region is CSGGMAGGNLGYTF. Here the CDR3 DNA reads TGCAGTGGGGGTATGGCAGGGGGCAACCTCGGCTACACCTTC.

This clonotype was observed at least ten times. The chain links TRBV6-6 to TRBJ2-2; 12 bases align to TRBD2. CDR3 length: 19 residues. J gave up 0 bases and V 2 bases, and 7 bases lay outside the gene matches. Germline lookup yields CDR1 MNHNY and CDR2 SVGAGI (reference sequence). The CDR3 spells CASSYQSTSGRANTGELFF. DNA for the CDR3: TGTGCCAGCAGTTACCAATCGACTAGCGGGAGAGCGAACACCGGGGAGCTGTTTTTT.

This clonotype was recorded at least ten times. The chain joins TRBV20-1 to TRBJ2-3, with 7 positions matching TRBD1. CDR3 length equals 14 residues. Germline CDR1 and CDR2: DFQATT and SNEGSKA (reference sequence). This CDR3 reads CSVNTGADTDTQYF. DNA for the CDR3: TGCAGCGTCAACACAGGGGCCGACACAGATACGCAGTATTTT.

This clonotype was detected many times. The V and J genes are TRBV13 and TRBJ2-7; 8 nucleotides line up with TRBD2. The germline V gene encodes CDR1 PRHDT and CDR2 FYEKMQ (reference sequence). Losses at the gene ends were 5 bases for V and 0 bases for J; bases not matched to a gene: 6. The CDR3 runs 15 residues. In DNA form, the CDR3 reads TGTGCCAGCAGCCCGACTAGCGAACTCTCCTACGAGCAGTACTTC. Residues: CASSPTSELSYEQYF.

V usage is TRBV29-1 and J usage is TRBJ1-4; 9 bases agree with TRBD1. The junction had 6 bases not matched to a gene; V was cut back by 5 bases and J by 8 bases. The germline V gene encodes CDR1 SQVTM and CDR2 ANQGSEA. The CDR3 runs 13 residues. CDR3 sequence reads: CSVPGQGAEKLFF. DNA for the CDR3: TGCAGCGTTCCGGGACAGGGAGCGGAAAAACTGTTTTTT. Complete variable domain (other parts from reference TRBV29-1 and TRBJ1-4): SAVISQKPSRDICQRGTSLTIQCQVDSQVTMMFWYRQQPGQSLTLIATANQGSEATYESGFVIDKFPISRPNLTFSTLTVSNMSPEDSSIYLCSVPGQGAEKLFFGSGTQLSVL.

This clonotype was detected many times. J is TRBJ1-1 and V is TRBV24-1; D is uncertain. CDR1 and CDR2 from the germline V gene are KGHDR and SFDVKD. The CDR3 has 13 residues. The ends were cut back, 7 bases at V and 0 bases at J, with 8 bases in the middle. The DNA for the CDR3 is TGTGCCACCAGGAAACGAATGAACACTGAAGCTTTCTTT. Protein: CATRKRMNTEAFF.

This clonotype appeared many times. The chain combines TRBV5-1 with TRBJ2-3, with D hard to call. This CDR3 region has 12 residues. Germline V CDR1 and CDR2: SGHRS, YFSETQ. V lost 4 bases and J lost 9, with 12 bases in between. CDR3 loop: CASSTGPETQYF. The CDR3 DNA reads TGCGCCAGCAGCACCGGCCCGGAGACGCAGTATTTT.

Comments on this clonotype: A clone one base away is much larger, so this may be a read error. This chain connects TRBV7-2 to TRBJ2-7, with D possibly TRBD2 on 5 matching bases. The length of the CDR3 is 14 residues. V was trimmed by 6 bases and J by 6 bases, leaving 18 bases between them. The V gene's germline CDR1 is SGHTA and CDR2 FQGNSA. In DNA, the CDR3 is TGTGCCAGCAGTCGGAGGACCCGAGACTGCGAGCAGTACTTC. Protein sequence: CASSRRTRDCEQYF. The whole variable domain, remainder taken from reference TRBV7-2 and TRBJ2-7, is GAGVSQSPSNKVTEKGKDVELRCDPISGHTALYWYRQSLGQGLEFLIYFQGNSAPDKSGLPSDRFSAERTGGSVSTLTIQRTQQEDSAVYLCASSRRTRDCEQYFGPGTRLTVT.

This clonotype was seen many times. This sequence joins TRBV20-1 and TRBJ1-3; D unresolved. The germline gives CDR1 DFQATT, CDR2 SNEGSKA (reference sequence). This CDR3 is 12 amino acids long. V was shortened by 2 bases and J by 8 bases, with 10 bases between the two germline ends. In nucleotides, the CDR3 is TGCAGTGCTAGAAAGAGCATGGACACCATATATTTT. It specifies CSARKSMDTIYF.

The CDR3 DNA reads TGTGCCAGCAGCTTCGGGACGGCGTACGAGCAGTACTTC. This sequence encodes CASSFGTAYEQYF. The V gene is TRBV7-2, the J gene TRBJ2-7, with D perhaps TRBD1 or TRBD2 (5 bases each). V lost 3 bases and J lost 4, with 10 bases in between. Per the germline V gene, CDR1 is SGHTA and CDR2 is FQGNSA. The CDR3 sequence is 13 residues long.

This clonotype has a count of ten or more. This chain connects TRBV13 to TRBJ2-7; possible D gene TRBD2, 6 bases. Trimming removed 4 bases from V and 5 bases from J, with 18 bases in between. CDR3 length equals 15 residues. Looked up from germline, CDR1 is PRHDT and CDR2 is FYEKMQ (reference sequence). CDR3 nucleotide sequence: TGTGCCAGCAGCTCCAGGGCGACTAGGTACCACGAGCAGTACTTC. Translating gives CASSSRATRYHEQYF.

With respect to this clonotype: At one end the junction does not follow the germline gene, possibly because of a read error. CDR3 DNA: TGTACCAGCAGTTACTCTAATTCAGATACGCAGTATTTT. Translation: CTSSYSNSDTQYF. The chain joins TRBV6-6 to TRBJ2-3, with D hard to call. The CDR3 spans 13 residues. CDR1 MNHNY and CDR2 SVGAGI come from the germline V gene (reference sequence).

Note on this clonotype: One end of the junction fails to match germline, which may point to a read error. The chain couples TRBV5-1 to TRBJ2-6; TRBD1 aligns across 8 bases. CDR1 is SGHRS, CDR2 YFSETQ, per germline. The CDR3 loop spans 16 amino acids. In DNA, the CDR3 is TGTGCCAGCAGCCCAGGACAGGGCGCCGGGGCCAACGTCCTGACTTTC. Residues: CASSPGQGAGANVLTF.

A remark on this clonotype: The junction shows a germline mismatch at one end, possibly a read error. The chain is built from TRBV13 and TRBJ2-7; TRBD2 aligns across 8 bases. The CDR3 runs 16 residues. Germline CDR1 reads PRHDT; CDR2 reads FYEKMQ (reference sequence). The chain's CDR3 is CASSVGASGRYYEQYF. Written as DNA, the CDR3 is TGTGCCAGCAGCGTAGGGGCTAGCGGGCGTTACTACGAGCAGTACTTC.

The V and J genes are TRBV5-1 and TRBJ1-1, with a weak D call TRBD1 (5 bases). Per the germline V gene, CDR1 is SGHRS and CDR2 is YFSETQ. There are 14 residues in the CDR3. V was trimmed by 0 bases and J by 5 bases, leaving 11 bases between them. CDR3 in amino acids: CASSLGPGRTEAFF. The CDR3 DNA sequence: TGCGCCAGCAGCTTGGGCCCAGGGAGGACTGAAGCTTTCTTT. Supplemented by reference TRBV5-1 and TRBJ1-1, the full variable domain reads KAGVTQTPRYLIKTRGQQVTLSCSPISGHRSVSWYQQTPGQGLQFLFEYFSETQRNKGNFPGRFSGRQFSNSRSEMNVSTLELGDSALYLCASSLGPGRTEAFFGQGTRLTVV.

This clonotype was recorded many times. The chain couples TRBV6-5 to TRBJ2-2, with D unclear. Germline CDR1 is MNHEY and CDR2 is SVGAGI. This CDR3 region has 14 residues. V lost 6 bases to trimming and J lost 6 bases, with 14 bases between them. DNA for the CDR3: TGTGCCAGCAGCTGCTCACAGTTCCCCGGGGAGCTGTTTTTT. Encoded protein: CASSCSQFPGELFF.

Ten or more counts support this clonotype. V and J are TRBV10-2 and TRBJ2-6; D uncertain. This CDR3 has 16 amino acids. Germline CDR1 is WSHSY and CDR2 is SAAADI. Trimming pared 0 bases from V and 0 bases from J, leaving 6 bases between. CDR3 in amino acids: CASSESASSGANVLTF. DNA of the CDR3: TGCGCCAGCAGTGAGTCGGCCAGCTCTGGGGCCAACGTCCTGACTTTC.

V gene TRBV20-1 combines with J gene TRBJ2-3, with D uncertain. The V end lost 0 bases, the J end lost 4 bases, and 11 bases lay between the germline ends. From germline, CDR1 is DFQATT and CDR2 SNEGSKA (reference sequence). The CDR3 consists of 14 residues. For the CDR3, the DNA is TGCAGTGCTAGAGATCAGCCCTTCTCAGATACGCAGTATTTT. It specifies CSARDQPFSDTQYF.

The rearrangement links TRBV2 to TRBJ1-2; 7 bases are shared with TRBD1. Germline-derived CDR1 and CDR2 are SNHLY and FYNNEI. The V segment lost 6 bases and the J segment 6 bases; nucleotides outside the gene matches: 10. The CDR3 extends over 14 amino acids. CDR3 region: CASSPGPGGDGYTF. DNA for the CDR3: TGTGCCAGCAGCCCGGGTCCAGGGGGAGATGGCTACACCTTC.